This entry lists 14 T cell receptor beta chains sequenced from one sample in a study of T cell responses to AZD1222 COVID-19 vaccine. TCRdb keeps only in-frame clones here, not all; method: immunoSEQ multiplex PCR. The sample holds roughly 130,000 clones, approximately 88% seen once. The sequences come from peripheral blood, collected on day 0 of AZD1222 vaccination. These receptors all come from an adult in good health.

The V call is TRBV18, the J call TRBJ2-3, with D unresolved. The CDR3 is made up of 12 amino acids. The V gene lost 3 bases and the J gene lost 1 base, with 2 bases spanning the gap. Germline CDR1 is KGHSH and CDR2 is LQKENI. CDR3 sequence: CASSPGTDTQYF. In DNA, the CDR3 is TGTGCCAGCTCACCCGGCACAGATACGCAGTATTTT.

J is TRBJ2-1 and V is TRBV30; tentatively, D is TRBD2 (5 bases). Germline CDR1 GTSNPN, CDR2 SVGIG (reference sequence). The V end was cut by 5 bases, the J end by 7 bases, with 12 bases between. The CDR3 totals 12 residues. CDR3 bases: TGTGCCTGGGGGCATGGGAGAAATGAGCAGTTCTTC. Translating gives CAWGHGRNEQFF.

This clone appeared once. One end of the junction is discordant with germline, which a read error may explain. DNA of the CDR3: TGCGCCAGCAGACAGGGGGTCAACGTCCTGACTTTC. Its translation is CASRQGVNVLTF. The rearrangement joins TRBV5-1 to TRBJ2-6, with 8 bases matching TRBD1. This CDR3 contains 12 residues. The germline V gene encodes CDR1 SGHRS and CDR2 YFSETQ.

The chain uses TRBV28 and TRBJ2-1; 11 bases agree with TRBD1. CDR1 and CDR2 (germline): MDHEN, SYDVKM. The CDR3 runs 15 residues. The V gene end was trimmed by 5 bases and the J gene end by 9 bases; junction bases not matched to a gene: 9. The CDR3 nucleotides are TGTGCCAGCAGTCTGGGACAGGGGGGGTCAAGTGAGCAGTTCTTC. This sequence encodes CASSLGQGGSSEQFF.

Regarding this clone: The sample contains more than one DNA sequence encoding this CDR3. The chain joins TRBV7-2 to TRBJ1-5; TRBD1 might be the D (6 bases). The germline V gene has CDR1 SGHTA and CDR2 FQGNSA. V lost 1 base and J lost 2, with 6 bases in between. The CDR3 runs to 14 residues. DNA for the CDR3: TGTGCCAGCAGCTTAGACAGGGGCAATCAGCCCCAGCATTTT. Translating it yields CASSLDRGNQPQHF.

The chain has TRBV19 and TRBJ2-2; 9 bases line up with TRBD2. With 6 bases clipped from V and 5 bases from J, the junction kept 10 bases outside the gene matches. CDR3 size: 16 residues. Per germline, CDR1 LNHDA and CDR2 SQIVND (reference sequence). The CDR3 is CASSRPVAGETGELFF. DNA for the CDR3: TGTGCCAGTAGCCGCCCGGTAGCGGGAGAGACCGGGGAGCTGTTTTTT. The variable domain in full, completed from reference TRBV19 and TRBJ2-2, reads DGGITQSPKYLFRKEGQNVTLSCEQNLNHDAMYWYRQDPGQGLRLIYYSQIVNDFQKGDIAEGYSVSREKKESFPLTVTSAQKNPTAFYLCASSRPVAGETGELFFGEGSRLTVL.

The chain's CDR3 is CASSKNVARDSNQPQHF. The CDR3 coding sequence is TGTGCCAGCAGCAAAAATGTCGCCCGGGACAGCAATCAGCCCCAGCATTTT. This chain uses TRBV21-1 with TRBJ1-5. TRBV21-1 corresponds to a pseudogene. This CDR3 is built from 17 residues.

The chain uses TRBV5-6 and TRBJ2-1, with TRBD1 identical over 10 bases. J gave up 7 bases and V 4 bases, and 5 bases lay outside the gene matches. Germline CDR1 and CDR2: SGHDT and YYEEEE. The CDR3 consists of 14 residues. Written as DNA, the CDR3 is TGTGCCAGCAGCCAATGGGACAGGGGAAATGAGCAGTTCTTC. It encodes CASSQWDRGNEQFF.

This clone was seen a single time. The V call is TRBV7-9, the J call TRBJ1-6; 7 positions match TRBD1. Germline-derived CDR1 and CDR2 are SEHNR and FQNEAQ (reference sequence). CDR3 length: 15 residues. V shed 1 base, J shed 9 bases, and the junction held 6 bases outside the gene matches. In DNA form, the CDR3 reads TGTGCCAGCAGCTTAGGAGGACAGGCAAGTTCACCCCTCCACTTT. Its protein is CASSLGGQASSPLHF.

The chain is built from TRBV15 and TRBJ2-7, with 7 bases that match TRBD1. Per germline, CDR1 LNHNV and CDR2 YYDKDF (reference sequence). This CDR3 has 16 amino acids. J gave up 0 bases and V 1 base, and 6 bases lay outside the gene matches. The CDR3 coding sequence is TGTGCCACCAGCAGAGCCCCGGGACAGAGCTCCTACGAGCAGTACTTC. Its protein is CATSRAPGQSSYEQYF.

The rearrangement links TRBV7-3 to TRBJ2-2; D ambiguous. Germline-derived CDR1 and CDR2 are SGHTA and FQGTGA. The germline V and J ends were trimmed by 1 base and 5 bases, with 5 bases remaining between them. The CDR3 loop spans 13 amino acids. The CDR3 loop is CASSLIWTGELFF. The CDR3 DNA reads as TGTGCCAGCAGCTTAATTTGGACCGGGGAGCTGTTTTTT. Supplemented by reference TRBV7-3 and TRBJ2-2, the full variable domain reads GAGVSQTPSNKVTEKGKYVELRCDPISGHTALYWYRQSLGQGPEFLIYFQGTGAADDSGLPNDRFFAVRPEGSVSTLKIQRTERGDSAVYLCASSLIWTGELFFGEGSRLTVL.

J is TRBJ2-7 and V is TRBV5-1; 8 bases map to TRBD1. Looked up from germline, CDR1 is SGHRS and CDR2 is YFSETQ. V shed 0 bases, J shed 0 bases, and the junction held 2 bases outside the gene matches. The CDR3 totals 15 residues. CDR3 amino acids: CASSLGQGHSYEQYF. CDR3 DNA: TGCGCCAGCAGCTTGGGACAGGGGCACTCCTACGAGCAGTACTTC.

This clone appeared a single time. The chain is built from TRBV14 and TRBJ1-4; maybe TRBD1 (6 bases). Germline V gene sequence: CDR1 SGHDN, CDR2 FVKESK. V lost 4 bases, J lost 8 bases, and 14 bases lay in between. This CDR3 is built from 14 residues. The CDR3 coding sequence is TGTGCCAGCAGCCTCCTCGGGGGGCGCGAAAAACTGTTTTTT. Protein sequence: CASSLLGGREKLFF.

The rearrangement links TRBV28 to TRBJ1-3; 8 positions agree with TRBD1. This CDR3 is 12 amino acids long. Per the germline V gene, CDR1 is MDHEN and CDR2 is SYDVKM. CDR3 DNA: TGTGCATCCGGACAGGGTAGAAACACCATATATTTT. Encoded protein: CASGQGRNTIYF.